The 12 T cell receptor beta chains given below trace back to one sample, sequenced in a study of Ad26.COV2.S vaccination and SARS-CoV-2 variants. Libraries were prepared by immunoSEQ multiplex PCR; TCRdb keeps only in-frame clonotypes and omits some of them. The sample contains a few hundred thousand clones, around nine tenths of which appear only once. The sample's treatment: about 20 received Ad26.COV2.S at low or high dose, single or two shots; about five received placebo; per-sample allocation not given. Collection of the samples took place on day 63 after the first injection of vaccine or placebo. The sequenced sample was peripheral blood, obtained in a trial of Ad26.COV2.S vaccine versus placebo. Source of these receptors: a person aged 18-65 years who received the Ad26.COV2.S COVID-19 vaccine or a placebo.

The rearrangement links TRBV5-6 to TRBJ2-7; 7 bases are a match to TRBD1. The germline V gene has CDR1 SGHDT and CDR2 YYEEEE. V lost 4 bases, J lost 0 bases, and 4 bases stayed unmatched. There are 14 residues in the CDR3. CDR3 in DNA: TGTGCCAGCAGCACAGGGGCGAGCTCCTACGAGCAGTACTTC. Encoded protein: CASSTGASSYEQYF.

The chain has TRBV5-1 and TRBJ1-3; D uncertain. The CDR3 spans 17 residues. Per germline, CDR1 SGHRS and CDR2 YFSETQ. V was shortened by 1 base and J by 0 bases, with 14 bases between the two germline ends. CDR3 loop: CASSLNGMGNSGNTIYF. The CDR3 region has the DNA TGCGCCAGCAGCTTGAACGGTATGGGGAACTCTGGAAACACCATATATTTT.

The chain recombines TRBV25-1 with TRBJ1-1; D possibly corresponds to TRBD1 (6 bases). Germline V CDR1 and CDR2: MGHDK, SYGVNS. The V end lost 3 bases, the J end lost 6 bases, and 17 bases lay between the germline ends. The CDR3 runs 15 residues. CDR3 region: CASSDIRGSGAEAFF. CDR3 in DNA: TGTGCCAGCAGTGATATACGGGGATCAGGGGCTGAAGCTTTCTTT.

The chain is built from TRBV3-1 (or the pseudogene TRBV3-2) and TRBJ2-5, with a tentative D call TRBD1 (6 bases). CDR3 length equals 16 residues. Trimming removed 7 bases at V and 0 bases at J, with 18 bases between. The germline gives CDR1 LGHDT, CDR2 YNNKEL (reference sequence). The CDR3 protein is CASTQGWTANQETQYF. For the CDR3, the DNA is TGTGCCAGCACCCAGGGATGGACAGCCAACCAAGAGACCCAGTACTTC.

V gene TRBV2 combines with J gene TRBJ2-7; possibly TRBD1 for D (6 bases). Germline values: CDR1 SNHLY, CDR2 FYNNEI. The V end was cut by 2 bases, the J end by 3 bases, with 8 bases between. The CDR3 loop spans 13 amino acids. DNA for the CDR3: TGTGCCAGCAGTGAAAACAGGGACTACGAGCAGTACTTC. It is translated as CASSENRDYEQYF.

The genes are TRBV6-5 and TRBJ1-2; 7 bases match TRBD1. The V gene end was trimmed by 7 bases and the J gene end by 0 bases; junction bases not matched to a gene: 8. The CDR3 runs to 15 residues. The V gene's germline CDR1 is MNHEY and CDR2 SVGAGI. This CDR3 is CASNRQGGANYGYTF. In nucleotides, the CDR3 is TGTGCCAGCAACAGACAGGGAGGGGCTAACTATGGCTACACCTTC.

The count of this clone is one. For the CDR3, the DNA is TGTGCCAGCACCGAGGTGACAGGGTTTCGTGACTATGGCTACACCTTC. It translates to CASTEVTGFRDYGYTF. The chain joins TRBV2 to TRBJ1-2; 7 positions agree with TRBD1. Germline-derived CDR1 and CDR2 are SNHLY and FYNNEI. The CDR3 is made up of 16 amino acids. The J segment lost 3 bases and the V segment lost 7 bases, leaving 14 bases of the junction unmatched.

This clone was observed a few times. The rearrangement uses TRBV30 and TRBJ2-7; the D is unclear. The V gene lost 0 bases and the J gene lost 5 bases, with 17 bases spanning the gap. The CDR3 is 15 residues long. Germline V lookup: CDR1 GTSNPN, CDR2 SVGIG (reference sequence). The CDR3 spells CAWSVRALREHEQYF. The CDR3 coding sequence is TGTGCCTGGAGTGTAAGGGCACTTAGAGAGCACGAGCAGTACTTC.

This clone appeared a single time. The chain joins TRBV30 to TRBJ1-1; 9 nucleotides line up with TRBD1. The V segment lost 3 bases and the J segment 4 bases; nucleotides outside the gene matches: 6. The germline V gene encodes CDR1 GTSNPN and CDR2 SVGIG (reference sequence). The CDR3 runs to 14 residues. The DNA for the CDR3 is TGTGCCTGGAGGCTGGACAGGGGTCCCACTGAAGCTTTCTTT. Translating it yields CAWRLDRGPTEAFF.

V gene TRBV25-1 combines with J gene TRBJ2-1; the match to TRBD2 covers 11 bases. This CDR3 has 16 amino acids. Germline V gives CDR1 MGHDK, CDR2 SYGVNS. The trim removed 4 bases at V and 4 bases at J, leaving 6 bases unmatched. The CDR3 DNA sequence: TGTGCCAGCAGTGCTACTGGACTAGCGGGTTACAATGAGCAGTTCTTC. Protein sequence: CASSATGLAGYNEQFF.

V usage is TRBV5-1 and J usage is TRBJ2-2; perhaps TRBD1 as D (6 bases). This CDR3 region has 14 residues. V lost 7 bases and J 2 bases, leaving 12 bases between the germline ends. The germline gives CDR1 SGHRS, CDR2 YFSETQ. CDR3 coding DNA: TGCGCCAGCTGGACAGAAGAAAACACCGGGGAGCTGTTTTTT. This codes for CASWTEENTGELFF.

Written as DNA, the CDR3 is TGTGCCAGCAGTTTCCCGGGGGCTTATCAGCCCCAGCATTTT. As protein: CASSFPGAYQPQHF. The chain recombines TRBV28 with TRBJ1-5, with D possibly matching TRBD1 (6 bases). The CDR3 sequence is 14 residues long. The V end lost 3 bases, the J end lost 5 bases, and 11 bases lay between the germline ends. Germline lookup yields CDR1 MDHEN and CDR2 SYDVKM.